This is a list of T cell receptor beta chains from one sample in a study of cytomegalovirus exposure and HLA in healthy donors. Here immunoSEQ multiplex PCR was the method, and the copy in TCRdb shows in-frame clones only, minus some. The table includes 150,000 to 200,000 clones, less than 90% detected once. What was sequenced was PBMCs. The source is a girl between 10 and 17 years old in good health and CMV-seropositive. CDR3s include the opening cysteine and the closing phenylalanine or tryptophan. A D gene is named only where the DNA matches it firmly. Only part of the rows carry a size: once, few, many, or a class if the clone is expanded.

j_call: TRBJ2-1
clone_size: -
d_call: TRBD1
v_call: TRBV18
cdr3_nt: TGTGCCAGCTCTCCCGGGACAGGGGCCTACAATGAGCAGTTCTTC
cdr3_aa: CASSPGTGAYNEQFF

j_call: TRBJ2-7
clone_size: -
d_call: -
v_call: TRBV2
cdr3_nt: TGTGCCAGCGGTAAAGCGGTCCCTACTCCCCCCTACGAGCAGTACTTC
cdr3_aa: CASGKAVPTPPYEQYF

j_call: TRBJ2-3
clone_size: -
d_call: TRBD1
v_call: TRBV6-1
cdr3_nt: TGTGCCAGCGTGAGGGGGCGGACAGATACGCAGTATTTT
cdr3_aa: CASVRGRTDTQYF

j_call: TRBJ2-7
clone_size: -
d_call: -
v_call: TRBV21-1
cdr3_nt: TGTGCCAGCGACGACAGGGTCGGGTACGAGCAGTACTTC
cdr3_aa: CASDDRVGYEQYF

j_call: TRBJ1-1
clone_size: once
d_call: -
v_call: TRBV7-2
cdr3_nt: TGTGCCAGCAGCTTAGGTAGCGGATTGAACACTGAAGCTTTCTTT
cdr3_aa: CASSLGSGLNTEAFF

j_call: TRBJ1-5
clone_size: -
d_call: -
v_call: TRBV27
cdr3_nt: TGTGCCAGCAGTTCGTATCAGCCCCAGCATTTT
cdr3_aa: CASSSYQPQHF

j_call: TRBJ2-7
clone_size: -
d_call: TRBD1
v_call: TRBV5-4
cdr3_nt: TGTGCCAGCAGCCCTGAGGGGGCCATAAGGGACGAGCAGTACTTC
cdr3_aa: CASSPEGAIRDEQYF

j_call: TRBJ2-2
clone_size: -
d_call: -
v_call: TRBV27
cdr3_nt: TGTGCCAGCAGTCTGCAGGGATACACCGGGGAGCTGTTTTTT
cdr3_aa: CASSLQGYTGELFF

j_call: TRBJ2-7
clone_size: -
d_call: -
v_call: TRBV5-1
cdr3_nt: TGCGCCAGCAGGGAGGGGGCCGAGCAGTACTTC
cdr3_aa: CASREGAEQYF

j_call: TRBJ2-1
clone_size: few
d_call: TRBD2
v_call: TRBV4-2
cdr3_nt: TGTGCCAGCAGCCAATCCCCGGGGACTAGTAACTATGAGCAGTTCTTC
cdr3_aa: CASSQSPGTSNYEQFF

j_call: TRBJ2-1
clone_size: -
d_call: TRBD2
v_call: TRBV10-3
cdr3_nt: TGTGCCATCAGTGAGCAGCGGGAGAGAGGTGAGCAGTTCTTC
cdr3_aa: CAISEQRERGEQFF

j_call: TRBJ1-2
clone_size: -
d_call: TRBD1
v_call: TRBV27
cdr3_nt: TGTGCCAGCGGAATCCCGGGACAGGACTATGGCTACACCTTC
cdr3_aa: CASGIPGQDYGYTF

j_call: TRBJ1-2
clone_size: -
d_call: -
v_call: TRBV6-5
cdr3_nt: TGTGCCAGCAGTTACTTCCCTCCGGAGTACTATGGCTACACCTTC
cdr3_aa: CASSYFPPEYYGYTF

j_call: TRBJ2-1
clone_size: -
d_call: TRBD2
v_call: TRBV7-9
cdr3_nt: TGTGCCAGCAGCATAGCGGGACTAGCGGGAGATGAGCAGTTCTTC
cdr3_aa: CASSIAGLAGDEQFF

j_call: TRBJ2-3
clone_size: -
d_call: -
v_call: TRBV5-1
cdr3_nt: TGCGCCAGCAGCTTGCCAGCAGATACGCAGTATTTT
cdr3_aa: CASSLPADTQYF

j_call: TRBJ2-1
clone_size: -
d_call: -
v_call: TRBV25-1
cdr3_nt: TGTGCCAGCACTACAGAGATTGGTGAGCAGTTCTTC
cdr3_aa: CASTTEIGEQFF

j_call: TRBJ2-5
clone_size: -
d_call: TRBD2
v_call: TRBV6-1
cdr3_nt: TGTGCCAGCAGTGTCAGGGGACTAGCGGTAGAGACCCAGTACTTC
cdr3_aa: CASSVRGLAVETQYF

j_call: TRBJ2-7
clone_size: once
d_call: TRBD1
v_call: TRBV10-1
cdr3_nt: TGCGCCAGCGGGGGACAGGGGGCCGTCCACGAGCAGTACTTC
cdr3_aa: CASGGQGAVHEQYF

j_call: TRBJ1-5
clone_size: -
d_call: TRBD1
v_call: TRBV19
cdr3_nt: TGTGCCAGTAGTAAGACAGGGAACTTCGGCAATCAGCCCCAGCATTTT
cdr3_aa: CASSKTGNFGNQPQHF

j_call: TRBJ2-3
clone_size: -
d_call: TRBD2
v_call: TRBV6-4
cdr3_nt: TGTGCCAGCAGTGAAGGGACTAATTCAGATACGCAGTATTTT
cdr3_aa: CASSEGTNSDTQYF

j_call: TRBJ2-1
clone_size: -
d_call: -
v_call: TRBV7-9
cdr3_nt: TGTGCCAGCAGCCCAGACTACAATGAGCAGTTCTTC
cdr3_aa: CASSPDYNEQFF

j_call: TRBJ1-5
clone_size: -
d_call: TRBD1
v_call: TRBV10-3
cdr3_nt: TGTGCCATCAGTCCGGGACAGGGATCGTTTCAGCCCCAGCATTTT
cdr3_aa: CAISPGQGSFQPQHF

j_call: TRBJ2-1
clone_size: -
d_call: TRBD2
v_call: TRBV2
cdr3_nt: TGTGCCAGCAAGACTAGCGGGGCCTACAATGAGCAGTTCTTC
cdr3_aa: CASKTSGAYNEQFF

j_call: TRBJ2-7
clone_size: -
d_call: -
v_call: TRBV6-5
cdr3_nt: TGTGCCAGCAGTTACTCAGACAGGTTACAGCAGTACTTC
cdr3_aa: CASSYSDRLQQYF

j_call: TRBJ1-5
clone_size: few
d_call: -
v_call: TRBV5-6
cdr3_nt: TGTGCCAGCAGCTTCGGACAAATCAATCAGCCCCAGCATTTT
cdr3_aa: CASSFGQINQPQHF

j_call: TRBJ1-4
clone_size: -
d_call: TRBD1
v_call: TRBV7-8
cdr3_nt: TGTGCCAGCAGCTTCGGGACAGGAATAAGTGAAAAACTGTTTTTT
cdr3_aa: CASSFGTGISEKLFF

j_call: TRBJ2-5
clone_size: few
d_call: -
v_call: TRBV11-2
cdr3_nt: TGTGCCAGCAGCCGTCGTCCTAGCGCCCAAGAGACCCAGTACTTC
cdr3_aa: CASSRRPSAQETQYF

j_call: TRBJ2-4
clone_size: -
d_call: TRBD1
v_call: TRBV29-1
cdr3_nt: TGCAGCGTCCAAATAACAGGGGGCAGGGACATTCAGTACTTC
cdr3_aa: CSVQITGGRDIQYF

j_call: TRBJ1-3
clone_size: -
d_call: -
v_call: TRBV10-1
cdr3_nt: TGCGCCAGCTTATTTCCAGGGGAAGGCTCTGGAAACACCATATATTTT
cdr3_aa: CASLFPGEGSGNTIYF

j_call: TRBJ2-1
clone_size: -
d_call: -
v_call: TRBV10-1
cdr3_nt: TGCGCCACCTCTAGCGAGGAGATACACAATGAGCAGTTCTTC
cdr3_aa: CATSSEEIHNEQFF

j_call: TRBJ1-4
clone_size: -
d_call: TRBD1
v_call: TRBV4-1
cdr3_nt: TGCGCCAGCAGTCTTATGACAGGGGAGTGGGAAAAACTGTTTTTT
cdr3_aa: CASSLMTGEWEKLFF

j_call: TRBJ1-4
clone_size: once
d_call: TRBD1
v_call: TRBV10-3
cdr3_nt: TGTGCCATCAGCGGAACGACAGGGTTCGAGGGTTATGAAAAACTGTTTTTT
cdr3_aa: CAISGTTGFEGYEKLFF

j_call: TRBJ1-5
clone_size: -
d_call: -
v_call: TRBV27
cdr3_nt: TGTGCCAGCAGCAATGGGGGGGCGCGTGGTCAGCCCCAGCATTTT
cdr3_aa: CASSNGGARGQPQHF

j_call: TRBJ1-1
clone_size: -
d_call: -
v_call: TRBV4-3
cdr3_nt: TGCGCCAGCAGCCACGCTGGACACCCGAACACTGAAGCTTTCTTT
cdr3_aa: CASSHAGHPNTEAFF

j_call: TRBJ1-2
clone_size: -
d_call: TRBD1
v_call: TRBV7-9
cdr3_nt: TGTGCCAGCAGCCCAGGACAGGGGGCTATCTATGGCTACACCTTC
cdr3_aa: CASSPGQGAIYGYTF

j_call: TRBJ1-4
clone_size: few
d_call: TRBD1
v_call: TRBV15
cdr3_nt: TGTGCCACCAGCAGAGATCCGCCGGGACAGGGCGGTGAAAAACTGTTTTTT
cdr3_aa: CATSRDPPGQGGEKLFF

j_call: TRBJ1-3
clone_size: -
d_call: -
v_call: TRBV5-5
cdr3_nt: TGTGCCAGCAGTCCCGGGGGGTCCGGAAACACCATATATTTT
cdr3_aa: CASSPGGSGNTIYF

j_call: TRBJ1-1
clone_size: few
d_call: -
v_call: TRBV10-2
cdr3_nt: TGCGCCAGCAGTGAATTTTCCGAGGGAGCTTTCTTT
cdr3_aa: CASSEFSEGAFF

j_call: TRBJ2-3
clone_size: -
d_call: -
v_call: TRBV4-1
cdr3_nt: TGCGCCAGCAGCCAAGAGGGGGCTAGGAGGACGCAGTATTTT
cdr3_aa: CASSQEGARRTQYF

j_call: TRBJ1-3
clone_size: -
d_call: TRBD1
v_call: TRBV7-2
cdr3_nt: TGTGCCAGCAGCCATCCGGGACAGGGGGCGCTTGGAAACACCATATATTTT
cdr3_aa: CASSHPGQGALGNTIYF